The next 16 T cell receptor beta chains were all read from a single sample in a study of early T cells in non-severe SARS-CoV-2 infection. TCRdb recomputed calls from the 5' RACE reads with MiXCR, one row per CDR3 protein. The table lists under 30,000 distinct CDR3 sequences, roughly 5.7% of them singletons. Sequencing used whole blood. These receptors all stem from an adult who was a healthcare worker with PCR-confirmed SARS-CoV-2 infection or an uninfected control (not recorded which).

The chain carries TRBV12-3 or TRBV12-4 and TRBJ1-4; 8 nucleotides align to TRBD1. V shed 3 bases and J 3 bases; nucleotides not matched to a gene: 3. This CDR3 has 15 residues. The chain's CDR3 is CASSFLTGANEKLFF. CDR3 nucleotide sequence: TGTGCCAGCAGTTTTTTGACAGGGGCTAATGAAAAACTGTTTTTT.

Only a few counts were recorded for this clonotype. The chain combines TRBV12-3 or TRBV12-4 with TRBJ2-3; D ambiguous. The CDR3 runs 14 residues. Trimming stripped 3 bases from V and 2 bases from J, with 9 bases between. DNA of the CDR3: TGTGCCAGCAGTTTGCAGCAGGACACAGATACGCAGTATTTT. Amino acid sequence: CASSLQQDTDTQYF.

This clonotype was seen a handful of times. The rearrangement uses TRBV3-1 and TRBJ2-3, with D perhaps TRBD2 (6 bases). CDR3 size: 16 residues. V was cut by 0 bases and J by 1 base, with 11 bases left in between. Per the germline V gene, CDR1 is LGHDT and CDR2 is YNNKEL (reference sequence). CDR3: CASSQDQASGTDTQYF. The DNA for the CDR3 is TGTGCCAGCAGCCAAGATCAGGCTAGCGGCACAGATACGCAGTATTTT.

This clonotype occurred many times. The J gene is TRBJ1-2, the V gene TRBV4-3; no firm D call. Trimming took 0 bases from V and 2 from J, leaving 13 bases between them. Germline CDR1 is LGHNA and CDR2 is YSLEER. The CDR3 contains 16 residues. CDR3 amino acids: CASSQDRSRRNYGYTF. CDR3 DNA: TGCGCCAGCAGCCAAGATCGGTCTCGCCGGAACTATGGCTACACCTTC.

This clonotype has at least ten counts. The gene calls are TRBV24-1 and TRBJ2-4, with 9 nucleotides matching TRBD1. In germline, CDR1 is KGHDR, CDR2 SFDVKD. There are 15 residues in the CDR3. V lost 3 bases to trimming and J lost 7 bases; unmatched junction nucleotides: 6. CDR3 residues: CATSDPGTGNNIQYF. DNA of the CDR3: TGTGCCACCAGTGATCCCGGGACAGGGAATAACATTCAGTACTTC.

This clonotype was seen ten or more times. The chain links TRBV6-5 to TRBJ1-2; D remains ambiguous. Trimming cost V 6 bases and J 3 bases, with 11 bases left between them. Germline CDR1 and CDR2: MNHEY and SVGAGI. This CDR3 has 13 amino acids. CDR3 coding DNA: TGTGCCAGCAGGCTCGGACGGTACTATGGCTACACCTTC. Protein product: CASRLGRYYGYTF.

This clonotype was seen at least ten times. The junction departs from germline at one end; a sequencing error may be responsible. For the CDR3, the DNA is TGTGCCAGTAGTAAGGAGAGGTCGAGCTCTGAAAACACCATATATTTT. Protein sequence: CASSKERSSSENTIYF. This chain links TRBV19 with TRBJ1-3, with no clear D. Germline CDR1 is LNHDA and CDR2 is SQIVND (reference sequence). The CDR3 contains 16 residues.

This clonotype appeared many times. The chain carries TRBV5-5 and TRBJ2-1; TRBD2 aligns across 12 bases. V shed 2 bases and J 0 bases; nucleotides not matched to a gene: 12. There are 20 residues in the CDR3. Germline lookup yields CDR1 SGHKS and CDR2 YYEKEE (reference sequence). The CDR3 is CASSFLGTSGPVSSYNEQFF. The CDR3, as DNA: TGTGCCAGCAGCTTCCTAGGGACTAGCGGGCCAGTGAGCTCCTACAATGAGCAGTTCTTC.

This rearrangement joins TRBV24-1 to TRBJ2-3, with a tentative D call TRBD1 (6 bases). CDR1 is KGHDR, CDR2 SFDVKD, per germline. The CDR3 totals 15 residues. Between the trimmed V and J ends, which lost 4 bases and 4 bases, there was a span of 14 bases. CDR3 sequence (DNA): TGTGCCACCAGTGACCATTACAGGGACCCAGATACGCAGTATTTT. Its protein product is CATSDHYRDPDTQYF.

This clonotype has more than one count but fewer than ten. The chain recombines TRBV5-4 with TRBJ2-2; 10 bases are shared with TRBD2. V lost 5 bases and J lost 6; bases outside the gene matches: 7. CDR1 is SGHNT, CDR2 YYREEE, per germline (reference sequence). The CDR3 contains 15 residues. The CDR3: CASRRSGTSAGELFF. As DNA, the CDR3 is TGTGCCAGCAGACGATCCGGGACTAGCGCCGGGGAGCTGTTTTTT.

This clonotype came up many times. The chain links TRBV20-1 to TRBJ1-2; D remains unclear. Germline V lookup: CDR1 DFQATT, CDR2 SNEGSKA (reference sequence). The CDR3 runs to 10 residues. V lost 8 bases, J lost 3 bases, and 7 bases lay in between. The CDR3 sequence: CSTVHYGYTF. Written as DNA, the CDR3 is TGCAGTACAGTACACTATGGCTACACCTTC.

The chain has TRBV18 and TRBJ2-3, with 12 bases that match TRBD2. Germline CDR1 KGHSH, CDR2 LQKENI. After removal of 6 bases from V and 0 bases from J, the junction contained 4 bases not matched to a gene. This CDR3 has 16 residues. The CDR3 coding sequence is TGTGCCAGCTCCCCGGGACTAGCGGGTAGCACAGATACGCAGTATTTT. Protein sequence: CASSPGLAGSTDTQYF. Combining the CDR3 with reference TRBV18 and TRBJ2-3 gives the whole variable domain NAGVMQNPRHLVRRRGQEARLRCSPMKGHSHVYWYRQLPEEGLKFMVYLQKENIIDESGMPKERFSAEFPKEGPSILRIQQVVRGDSAAYFCASSPGLAGSTDTQYFGPGTRLTVL.

This clonotype appeared many times. The chain carries TRBV5-8 and TRBJ2-5; the match to TRBD2 covers 15 bases. V shed 4 bases and J 2 bases; nucleotides not matched to a gene: 6. The CDR3 runs to 17 residues. Germline V gene sequence: CDR1 SGHTS, CDR2 YDEGEE. The CDR3, as DNA: TGTGCCAGCAGCCGGGGACTAGCGGGGGGTATTCAAGAGACCCAGTACTTC. Translating gives CASSRGLAGGIQETQYF.

At least ten counts were recorded for this clonotype. The chain carries TRBV18 and TRBJ1-1; 9 nucleotides match TRBD1. This CDR3 has 15 residues. CDR1 is KGHSH and CDR2 is LQKENI in the germline V gene. J lost 5 bases, V lost 3 bases, and 7 bases had no gene match. The chain's CDR3 is CASSPRQGEGTEAFF. The CDR3 coding sequence is TGTGCCAGCTCACCTCGACAGGGGGAAGGGACTGAAGCTTTCTTT.

The table lists this clonotype with many counts. The V and J genes are TRBV29-1 and TRBJ2-1; 12 nucleotides align to TRBD2. From germline, CDR1 is SQVTM and CDR2 ANQGSEA. The CDR3 length is 16 residues. J was trimmed by 4 bases and V by 4 bases; bases with no gene match: 8. The CDR3 reads CSVGASLAGGYNEQFF. The DNA for the CDR3 is TGCAGCGTTGGAGCGTCGCTAGCGGGAGGGTACAATGAGCAGTTCTTC.

This clonotype was observed many times. The CDR3 coding sequence is TGTGCCAGCAGCCCGGTGGGGACAGGGGTGCTTGAGCAGTTCTTC. It specifies CASSPVGTGVLEQFF. The V gene is TRBV5-6, the J gene TRBJ2-1; 10 nucleotides line up with TRBD1. Looked up from germline, CDR1 is SGHDT and CDR2 is YYEEEE. The CDR3 is made up of 15 amino acids. J was trimmed by 9 bases and V by 4 bases; bases with no gene match: 10.